This TCR beta chain was recorded in a study of beta chain features in type 1 diabetes. Study details: Patients were similar to healthy donors in age and gender (as well as in cell yields). Findings and caveats of the study: Insertion counts at VDJ junctions were lower in type 1 diabetes patients, who also showed more deletions there.

The authors obtained over 98% purity in all sorted populations. Since all of the isolated RNA was reverse transcribed, expressed TCRB transcripts were what got sequenced. Repertoires were generated with immunoSEQ multiplex PCR, while TCRdb's copy carries only in-frame clones and drops some. The top ten clones hold around 0.035% of a sample with about 410,000 clones, about 14% of them seen once. V was shortened by 4 bases and J by 0 bases, with 21 bases between the two germline ends. CDR1 and CDR2 from the germline V gene are SGHDN and FVKESK. The CDR3 has 18 amino acids. For this clone: Its antigen is not known.

The receptor's source is a man aged 25-45 years in good health. The chain has TRBV14 and TRBJ1-2; D perhaps matches TRBD1 (6 bases). The sample consisted of naive CD4+ T cells from blood. CDR3: CASSPVGQRPRSNYGYTF. Here the CDR3 DNA reads TGTGCCAGCAGCCCAGTTGGACAGCGCCCTAGATCTAACTATGGCTACACCTTC.